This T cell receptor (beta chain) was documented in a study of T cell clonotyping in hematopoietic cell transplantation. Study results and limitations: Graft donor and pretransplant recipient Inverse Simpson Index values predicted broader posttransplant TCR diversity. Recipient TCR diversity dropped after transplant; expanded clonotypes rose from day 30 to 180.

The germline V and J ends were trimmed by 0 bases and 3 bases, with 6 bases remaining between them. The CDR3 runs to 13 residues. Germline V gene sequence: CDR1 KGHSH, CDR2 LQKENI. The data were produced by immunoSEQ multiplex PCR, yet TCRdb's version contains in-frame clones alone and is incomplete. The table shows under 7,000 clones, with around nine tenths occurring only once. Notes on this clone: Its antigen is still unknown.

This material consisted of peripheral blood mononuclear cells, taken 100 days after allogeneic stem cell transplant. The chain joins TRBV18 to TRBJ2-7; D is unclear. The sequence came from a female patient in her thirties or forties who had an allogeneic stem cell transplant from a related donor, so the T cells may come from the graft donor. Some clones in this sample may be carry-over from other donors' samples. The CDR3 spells CASSPPPGYEQYF. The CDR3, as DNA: TGTGCCAGCTCACCACCTCCGGGCTACGAGCAGTACTTC.